This T cell receptor beta chain originates from a study of cytomegalovirus exposure and HLA in healthy donors. Whole-study findings and limits: Presence/absence analyses supposed approximately even sequencing depth among donors.

13 Jbeta primers and 60 Vbeta primers were used for the PCR. In the original analysis: Around 9.9 million shared chains were among the about 80 million unique TCR beta chains that a later analysis counted. Clones were read by immunoSEQ multiplex PCR, and TCRdb kept only the in-frame ones, dropping some. V and J calls and clone size are those listed in that table; D and trimming were worked out from the DNA. The sample holds around 85,000 clones, approximately 74% seen once. The germline V gene has CDR1 SGHVS and CDR2 FNYEAQ. V lost 0 bases to trimming and J lost 5 bases, with 16 bases between them. The CDR3 covers 16 residues. In regard to this clone: Its specificity is unknown.

The sequenced sample was PBMCs. This receptor was identified in a man aged 30-40 years in good health and CMV-seropositive. The V and J genes are TRBV7-6 and TRBJ2-5; tentatively, D is TRBD1 (6 bases). In DNA, the CDR3 is TGTGCCAGCAGCTTAGCCCTAAGGGAAAGGGGGGAGACCCAGTACTTC. Protein product: CASSLALRERGETQYF.